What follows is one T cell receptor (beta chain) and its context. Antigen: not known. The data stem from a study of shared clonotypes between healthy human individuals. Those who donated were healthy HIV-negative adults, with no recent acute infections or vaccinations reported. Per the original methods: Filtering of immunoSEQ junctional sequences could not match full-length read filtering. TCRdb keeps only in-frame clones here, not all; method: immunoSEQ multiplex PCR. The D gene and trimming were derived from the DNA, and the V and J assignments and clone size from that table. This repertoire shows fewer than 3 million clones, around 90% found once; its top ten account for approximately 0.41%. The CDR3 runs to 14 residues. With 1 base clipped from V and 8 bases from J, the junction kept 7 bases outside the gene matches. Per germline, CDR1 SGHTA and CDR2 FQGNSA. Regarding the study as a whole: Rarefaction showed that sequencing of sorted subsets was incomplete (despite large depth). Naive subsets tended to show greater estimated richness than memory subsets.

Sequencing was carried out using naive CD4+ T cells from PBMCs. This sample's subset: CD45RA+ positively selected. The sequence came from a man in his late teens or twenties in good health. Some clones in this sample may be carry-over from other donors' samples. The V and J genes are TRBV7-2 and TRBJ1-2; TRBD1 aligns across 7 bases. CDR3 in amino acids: CASSLGQGEGGYTF. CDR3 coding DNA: TGTGCCAGCAGCTTAGGACAGGGTGAGGGGGGCTACACCTTC.